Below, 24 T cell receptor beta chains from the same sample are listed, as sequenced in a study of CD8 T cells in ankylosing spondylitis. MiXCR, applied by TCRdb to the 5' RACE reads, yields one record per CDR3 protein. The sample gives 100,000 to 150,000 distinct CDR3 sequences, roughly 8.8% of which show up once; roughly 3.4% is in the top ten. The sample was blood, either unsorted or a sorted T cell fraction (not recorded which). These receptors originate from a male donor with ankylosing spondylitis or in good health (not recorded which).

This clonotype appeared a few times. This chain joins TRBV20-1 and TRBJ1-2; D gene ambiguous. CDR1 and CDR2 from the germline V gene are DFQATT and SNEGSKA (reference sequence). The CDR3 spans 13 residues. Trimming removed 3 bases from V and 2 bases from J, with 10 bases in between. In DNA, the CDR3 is TGCAGTGCTAGGAGGGAACAGAACTATGGCTACACCTTC. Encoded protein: CSARREQNYGYTF.

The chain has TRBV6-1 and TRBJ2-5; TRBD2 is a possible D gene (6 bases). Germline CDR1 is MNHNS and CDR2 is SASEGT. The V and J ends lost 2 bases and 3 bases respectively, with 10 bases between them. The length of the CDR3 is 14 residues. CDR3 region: CASSEFGGKETQYF. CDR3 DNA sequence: TGTGCCAGCAGTGAATTCGGAGGGAAAGAGACCCAGTACTTC.

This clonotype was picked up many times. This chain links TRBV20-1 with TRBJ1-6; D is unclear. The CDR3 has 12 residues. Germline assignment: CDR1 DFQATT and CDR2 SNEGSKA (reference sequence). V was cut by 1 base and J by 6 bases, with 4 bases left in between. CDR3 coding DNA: TGCAGTGCTAGAGGTTTTAATTCACCCCTCCACTTT. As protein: CSARGFNSPLHF.

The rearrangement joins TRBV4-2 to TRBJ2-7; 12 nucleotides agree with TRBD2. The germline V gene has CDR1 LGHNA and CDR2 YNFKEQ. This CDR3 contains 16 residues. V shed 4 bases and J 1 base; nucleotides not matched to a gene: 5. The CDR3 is CASSRTSGTGSYEQYF. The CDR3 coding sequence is TGTGCCAGCAGCCGGACTAGCGGGACAGGGTCCTACGAGCAGTACTTC.

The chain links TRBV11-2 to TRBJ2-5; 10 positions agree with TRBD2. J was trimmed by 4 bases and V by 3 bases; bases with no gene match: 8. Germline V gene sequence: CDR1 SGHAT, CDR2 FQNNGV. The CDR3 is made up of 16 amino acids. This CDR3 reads CASSLPGTSVLETQYF. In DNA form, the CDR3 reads TGTGCCAGCAGCTTGCCTGGGACTAGCGTGTTAGAGACCCAGTACTTC.

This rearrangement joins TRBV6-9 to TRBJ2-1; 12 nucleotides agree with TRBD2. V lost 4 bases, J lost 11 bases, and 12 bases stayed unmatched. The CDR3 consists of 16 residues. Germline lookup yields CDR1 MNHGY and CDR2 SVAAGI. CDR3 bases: TGTGCCAGCAGTTCCGAATGGACTAGCGGGAAGGAGAAGCAGTTCTTC. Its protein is CASSSEWTSGKEKQFF.

The CDR3 DNA reads as TGTGCCACCAGCAGAGACCCTAGCGTTAGCTCCTACGAGCAGTACTTC. Translating gives CATSRDPSVSSYEQYF. V usage is TRBV15 and J usage is TRBJ2-7, with D perhaps TRBD2 (6 bases). The CDR3 length is 16 residues. V was shortened by 0 bases and J by 0 bases, with 12 bases between the two germline ends. Looked up from germline, CDR1 is LNHNV and CDR2 is YYDKDF (reference sequence). The full variable domain, in which reference TRBV15 and TRBJ2-7 provide the parts outside the CDR3, is DAMVIQNPRYQVTQFGKPVTLSCSQTLNHNVMYWYQQKSSQAPKLLFHYYDKDFNNEADTPDNFQSRRPNTSFCFLDIRSPGLGDTAMYLCATSRDPSVSSYEQYFGPGTRLTVT.

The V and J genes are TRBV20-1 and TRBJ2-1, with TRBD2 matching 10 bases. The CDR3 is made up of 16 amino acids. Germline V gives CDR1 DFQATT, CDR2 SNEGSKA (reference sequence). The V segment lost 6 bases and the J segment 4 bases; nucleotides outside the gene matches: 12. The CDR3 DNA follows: TGCAGTGCCCGGTCCCTAGCGGGAGCGAGATACAATGAGCAGTTCTTC. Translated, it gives CSARSLAGARYNEQFF.

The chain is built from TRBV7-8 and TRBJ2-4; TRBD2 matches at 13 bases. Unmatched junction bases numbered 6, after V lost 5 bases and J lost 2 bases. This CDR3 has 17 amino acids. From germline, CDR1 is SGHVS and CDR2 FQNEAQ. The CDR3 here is CASSPTGLAGTKNIQYF. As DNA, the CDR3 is TGTGCCAGCAGCCCCACGGGACTAGCGGGAACCAAAAACATTCAGTACTTC.

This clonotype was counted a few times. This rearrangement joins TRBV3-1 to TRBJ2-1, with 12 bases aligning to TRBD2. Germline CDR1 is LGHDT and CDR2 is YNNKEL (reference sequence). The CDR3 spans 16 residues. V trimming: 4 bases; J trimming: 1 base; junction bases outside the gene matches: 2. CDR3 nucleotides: TGTGCCAGCAGCCTCGGACTAGCGGGGTCCTACAATGAGCAGTTCTTC. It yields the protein CASSLGLAGSYNEQFF.

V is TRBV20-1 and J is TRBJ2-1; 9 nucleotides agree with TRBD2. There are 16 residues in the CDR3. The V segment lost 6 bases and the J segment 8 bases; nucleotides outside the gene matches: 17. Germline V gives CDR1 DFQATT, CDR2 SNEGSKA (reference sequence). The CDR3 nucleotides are TGCAGTGCCCCTGGACTAGCGCGTTTTTCTGGGTATGAGCAGTTCTTC. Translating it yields CSAPGLARFSGYEQFF.

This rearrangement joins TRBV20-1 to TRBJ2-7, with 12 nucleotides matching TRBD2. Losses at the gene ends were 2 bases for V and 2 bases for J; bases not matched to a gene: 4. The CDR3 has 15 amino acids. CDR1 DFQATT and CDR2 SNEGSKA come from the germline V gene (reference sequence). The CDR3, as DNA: TGCAGTGCTAGACCTGGACTAGCGGGAACCTACGAGCAGTACTTC. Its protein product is CSARPGLAGTYEQYF.

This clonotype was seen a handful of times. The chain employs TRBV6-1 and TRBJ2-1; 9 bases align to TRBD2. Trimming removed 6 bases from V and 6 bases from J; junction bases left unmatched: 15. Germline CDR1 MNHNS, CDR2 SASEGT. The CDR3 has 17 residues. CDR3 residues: CASSAGPTSGAPNEQFF. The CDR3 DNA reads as TGTGCCAGCAGCGCAGGCCCGACTAGCGGCGCACCCAATGAGCAGTTCTTC.

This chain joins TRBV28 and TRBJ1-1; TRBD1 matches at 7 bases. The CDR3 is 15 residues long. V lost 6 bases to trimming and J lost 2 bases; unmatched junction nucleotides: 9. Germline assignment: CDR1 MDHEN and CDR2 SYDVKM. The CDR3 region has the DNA TGTGCCAGCAGGCCGGGACAGAGGGTTAACACTGAAGCTTTCTTT. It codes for CASRPGQRVNTEAFF. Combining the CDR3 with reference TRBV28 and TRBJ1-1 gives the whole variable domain DVKVTQSSRYLVKRTGEKVFLECVQDMDHENMFWYRQDPGLGLRLIYFSYDVKMKEKGDIPEGYSVSREKKERFSLILESASTNQTSMYLCASRPGQRVNTEAFFGQGTRLTVV.

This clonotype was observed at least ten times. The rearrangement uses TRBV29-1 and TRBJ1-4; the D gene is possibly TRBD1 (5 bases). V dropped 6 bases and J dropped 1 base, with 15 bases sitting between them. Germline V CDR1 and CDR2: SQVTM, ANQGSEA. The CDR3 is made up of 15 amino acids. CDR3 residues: CSVTRQQGTNEKLFF. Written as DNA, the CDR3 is TGCAGCGTCACACGACAGCAAGGAACTAATGAAAAACTGTTTTTT.

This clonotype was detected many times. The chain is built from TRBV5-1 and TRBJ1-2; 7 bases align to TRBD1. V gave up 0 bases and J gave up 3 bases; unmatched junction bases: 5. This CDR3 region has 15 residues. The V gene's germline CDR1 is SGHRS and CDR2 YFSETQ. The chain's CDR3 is CASSLEGALDYGYTF. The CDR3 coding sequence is TGCGCCAGCAGCTTGGAGGGGGCCCTGGACTATGGCTACACCTTC.

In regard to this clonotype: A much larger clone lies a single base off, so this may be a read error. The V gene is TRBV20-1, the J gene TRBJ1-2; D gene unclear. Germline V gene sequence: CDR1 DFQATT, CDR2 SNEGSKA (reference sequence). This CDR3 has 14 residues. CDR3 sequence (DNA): TGCAGTGCTAGAGAGGTTGCCCACACATTGGGCTACTCCTTC. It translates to CSAREVAHTLGYSF.

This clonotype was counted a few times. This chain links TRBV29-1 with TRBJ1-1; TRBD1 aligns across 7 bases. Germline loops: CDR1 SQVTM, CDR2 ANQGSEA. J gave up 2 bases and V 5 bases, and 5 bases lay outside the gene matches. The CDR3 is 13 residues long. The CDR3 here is CSVLDRDNTEAFF. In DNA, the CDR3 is TGCAGCGTTCTTGACAGGGACAACACTGAAGCTTTCTTT.

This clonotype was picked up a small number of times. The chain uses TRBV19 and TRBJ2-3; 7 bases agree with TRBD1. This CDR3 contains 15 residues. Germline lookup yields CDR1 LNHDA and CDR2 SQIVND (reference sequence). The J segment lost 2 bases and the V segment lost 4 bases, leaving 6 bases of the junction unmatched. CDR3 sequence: CASSTRDSFTDTQYF. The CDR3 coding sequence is TGTGCCAGTAGTACCCGGGACAGCTTCACAGATACGCAGTATTTT. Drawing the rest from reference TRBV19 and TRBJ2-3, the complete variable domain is DGGITQSPKYLFRKEGQNVTLSCEQNLNHDAMYWYRQDPGQGLRLIYYSQIVNDFQKGDIAEGYSVSREKKESFPLTVTSAQKNPTAFYLCASSTRDSFTDTQYFGPGTRLTVL.

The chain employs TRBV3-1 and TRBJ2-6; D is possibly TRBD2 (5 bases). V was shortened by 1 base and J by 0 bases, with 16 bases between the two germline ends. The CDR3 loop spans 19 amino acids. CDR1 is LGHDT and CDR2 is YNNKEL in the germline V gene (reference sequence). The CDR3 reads CASSQGVGREISGANVLTF. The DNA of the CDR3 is TGTGCCAGCAGCCAAGGGGTGGGTCGGGAAATCTCTGGGGCCAACGTCCTGACTTTC.

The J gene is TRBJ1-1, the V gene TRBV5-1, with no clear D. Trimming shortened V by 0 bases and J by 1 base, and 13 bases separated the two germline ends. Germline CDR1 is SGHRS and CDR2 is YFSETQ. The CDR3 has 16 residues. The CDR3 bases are TGCGCCAGCAGCTTGGGTTATGGTTTAAGGAACACTGAAGCTTTCTTT. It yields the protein CASSLGYGLRNTEAFF.

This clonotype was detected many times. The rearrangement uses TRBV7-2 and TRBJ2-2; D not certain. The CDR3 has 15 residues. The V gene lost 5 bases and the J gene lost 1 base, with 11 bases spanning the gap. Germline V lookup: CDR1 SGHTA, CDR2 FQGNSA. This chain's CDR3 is CASSQSLVNTGELFF. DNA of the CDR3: TGTGCCAGCAGCCAGAGCCTGGTGAACACCGGGGAGCTGTTTTTT.

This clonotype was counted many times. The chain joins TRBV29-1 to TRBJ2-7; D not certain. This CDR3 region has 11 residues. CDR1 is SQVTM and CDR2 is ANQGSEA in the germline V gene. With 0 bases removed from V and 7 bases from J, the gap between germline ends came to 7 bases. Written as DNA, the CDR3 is TGCAGCGTTGAAGATCGGGCGGAGCAGTACTTC. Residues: CSVEDRAEQYF.

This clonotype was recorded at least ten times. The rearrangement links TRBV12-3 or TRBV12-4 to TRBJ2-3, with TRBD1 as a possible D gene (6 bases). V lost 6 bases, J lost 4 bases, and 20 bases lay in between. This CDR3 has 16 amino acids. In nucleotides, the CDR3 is TGTGCCAGCAGCCTTGGGGGCCTCCCCCTGGCAGATACGCAGTATTTT. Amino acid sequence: CASSLGGLPLADTQYF.